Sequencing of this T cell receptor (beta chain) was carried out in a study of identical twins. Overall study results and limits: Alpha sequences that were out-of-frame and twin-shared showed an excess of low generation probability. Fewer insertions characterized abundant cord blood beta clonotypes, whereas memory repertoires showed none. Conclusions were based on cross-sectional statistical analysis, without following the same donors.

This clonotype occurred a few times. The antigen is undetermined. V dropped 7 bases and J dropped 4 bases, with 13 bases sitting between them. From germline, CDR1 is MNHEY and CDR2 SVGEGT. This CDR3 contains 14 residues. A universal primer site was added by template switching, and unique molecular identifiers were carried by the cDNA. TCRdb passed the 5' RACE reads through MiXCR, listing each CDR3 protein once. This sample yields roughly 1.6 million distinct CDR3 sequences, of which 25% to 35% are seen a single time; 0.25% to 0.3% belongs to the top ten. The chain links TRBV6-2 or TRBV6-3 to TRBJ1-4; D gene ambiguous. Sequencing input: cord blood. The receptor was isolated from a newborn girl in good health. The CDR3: CASTLDGFNEKLFF. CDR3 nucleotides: TGTGCCAGCACCCTGGACGGATTTAATGAAAAACTGTTTTTT.